This is a list of T cell receptor beta chains from one sample in a study of OX40 agonist ivuxolimab in advanced cancers. Using immunoSEQ multiplex PCR, the repertoire was profiled, and TCRdb retains in-frame clones only, with some absent. The sample includes more than 65,000 clones, 70% to 90% of them seen just once. Source: CD4+ or CD8+ T cells sorted from blood, taken in a trial of the OX40 agonist ivuxolimab. The receptors come from an adult with an advanced solid tumor such as melanoma, head and neck, liver or kidney cancer. CDR3s include the opening cysteine and the closing phenylalanine or tryptophan. A D gene is named only where the DNA matches it firmly. The listing skips clone size in some rows; elsewhere it reads once, few, many or a size class.

abundance,d_gene,j_gene,v_gene,CDR3aa,CDR3nt
once,TRBD1,TRBJ2-1,TRBV27,CASSLGTGVNEQFF,TGTGCCAGCAGTTTAGGGACAGGGGTCAATGAGCAGTTCTTC
.,.,TRBJ1-6,TRBV6-1,CASSEAILSSPLHF,TGTGCCAGCAGTGAAGCGATACTGTCTTCACCCCTCCACTTT
.,.,TRBJ2-7,TRBV28,CASSSRPRSEQYF,TGTGCCAGCAGTTCACGGCCCCGGTCCGAGCAGTACTTC
.,TRBD1,TRBJ2-2,TRBV6-4,CASSLLQGTGELFF,TGTGCCAGCAGCTTACTACAGGGGACCGGGGAGCTGTTTTTT
.,TRBD1,TRBJ2-7,TRBV11-2,CASSLGDRGSYEQYF,TGTGCCAGCAGCTTAGGGGACAGGGGTTCGTACGAGCAGTACTTC
.,TRBD2,TRBJ2-1,TRBV2,CASSPRLAGSFYNEQFF,TGTGCCAGCAGTCCGCGACTAGCGGGATCTTTCTACAATGAGCAGTTCTTC
.,.,TRBJ1-1,TRBV2,CASSVQMNTEAFF,TGTGCCAGCAGTGTTCAGATGAACACTGAAGCTTTCTTT
.,TRBD2,TRBJ2-1,TRBV7-7,CASSSGTSGSSYNEQFF,TGTGCTAGCAGCTCCGGGACTAGCGGGAGCTCCTACAATGAGCAGTTCTTC
.,TRBD1,TRBJ1-6,TRBV4-2,CASSQDPDRSLLHF,TGTGCCAGCAGCCAAGATCCGGACAGGTCGCTCCTCCACTTT
.,.,TRBJ2-2,TRBV5-4,CASSLAGRGLTNTGELFF,TGTGCCAGCAGCTTAGCGGGAAGGGGGTTAACTAACACCGGGGAGCTGTTTTTT
.,.,TRBJ1-1,TRBV5-1,CASSLLDGGNTEAFF,TGCGCCAGCAGCTTGTTAGACGGTGGGAACACTGAAGCTTTCTTT
.,.,TRBJ1-1,TRBV21-1,CASSKARARGWEAFF,TGTGCCAGCAGCAAAGCAAGGGCTCGGGGATGGGAAGCTTTCTTT
few,.,TRBJ1-5,TRBV2,CASSRSNQPQHF,TGTGCCAGCAGCCGGAGCAATCAGCCCCAGCATTTT
.,.,TRBJ1-1,TRBV6-1,CASRGNSNTEAFF,TGTGCCAGCAGGGGGAACAGTAACACTGAAGCTTTCTTT
.,.,TRBJ2-1,TRBV27,CASSIRSFGNEQFF,TGTGCCAGCAGTATAAGGAGTTTTGGGAATGAGCAGTTCTTC
.,.,TRBJ2-5,TRBV4-2,CASSRDDRGETQYF,TGTGCCAGCAGCCGAGACGACAGAGGGGAGACCCAGTACTTC
.,.,TRBJ2-2,TRBV5-1,CASSIGSANTGELFF,TGCGCCAGCTCCATCGGCAGTGCCAACACCGGGGAGCTGTTTTTT
.,TRBD2,TRBJ2-7,TRBV6-1,CASSATSGPYEQYF,TGTGCCAGCAGTGCGACTAGCGGGCCCTACGAGCAGTACTTC
.,TRBD1,TRBJ2-7,TRBV19,CASSMRDRGYEQYF,TGTGCCAGTAGTATGAGGGACAGGGGTTACGAGCAGTACTTC
.,.,TRBJ1-2,TRBV5-4,CASSVGGGYGYTF,TGTGCCAGCAGCGTGGGAGGGGGCTATGGCTACACCTTC
.,.,TRBJ2-5,TRBV6-5,CASSYSKQETQYF,TGTGCCAGCAGTTACAGCAAACAAGAGACCCAGTACTTC
.,TRBD1,TRBJ1-2,TRBV19,CASSIDRFGTATNYGYTF,TGTGCCAGTAGTATAGATCGCTTTGGGACAGCGACTAACTATGGCTACACCTTC
.,.,TRBJ2-4,TRBV6-1,CASSPIWGENIQYF,TGTGCCAGCAGTCCGATTTGGGGCGAAAACATTCAGTACTTC
.,.,TRBJ1-1,TRBV19,CASSGQMNTEAFF,TGTGCCAGTAGCGGACAGATGAACACTGAAGCTTTCTTT
.,TRBD1,TRBJ2-7,TRBV18,CASSPPGTGSAYEQYF,TGTGCCAGCTCACCACCGGGGACAGGGTCTGCCTACGAGCAGTACTTC
once,TRBD2,TRBJ2-1,TRBV11-2,CASISRTSVYNEQFF,TGTGCCAGCATCTCCCGGACTAGCGTGTACAATGAGCAGTTCTTC
once,TRBD1,TRBJ2-6,TRBV5-1,CASSLQTGLGANVLTF,TGCGCCAGCAGCCTTCAGACAGGGTTAGGGGCCAACGTCCTGACTTTC
.,.,TRBJ1-3,TRBV5-1,CASRGGGNTIYF,TGCGCCAGCAGGGGTGGAGGAAACACCATATATTTT
.,.,TRBJ2-2,TRBV11-3,CASSLEDTGELFF,TGTGCCAGCAGCTTAGAGGACACCGGGGAGCTGTTTTTT
.,TRBD2,TRBJ2-3,TRBV19,CASSTPRLAGAYADTQYF,TGTGCCAGTAGTACGCCCCGACTAGCGGGAGCTTACGCAGATACGCAGTATTTT
.,.,TRBJ2-1,TRBV2,CASSDLAPYNEQFF,TGTGCCAGCAGTGACCTAGCGCCCTACAATGAGCAGTTCTTC
.,.,TRBJ1-2,TRBV28,CASTSPGRRGYTF,TGTGCCAGCACCTCTCCGGGACGTCGGGGCTACACCTTC
.,TRBD2,TRBJ2-7,TRBV7-2,CASSPGLAGANEQYF,TGTGCCAGCAGCCCCGGACTAGCGGGAGCCAACGAGCAGTACTTC
.,.,TRBJ1-2,TRBV19,CASSMVGQGLNYGYTF,TGTGCCAGTAGTATGGTCGGTCAGGGGCTCAACTATGGCTACACCTTC
.,TRBD2,TRBJ2-5,TRBV29-1,CSVDLAGGVETQYF,TGCAGCGTTGACCTAGCGGGAGGTGTGGAGACCCAGTACTTC
.,TRBD2,TRBJ2-7,TRBV9,CASSVSLAGAGDYEQYF,TGTGCCAGCAGCGTATCACTAGCGGGAGCCGGGGACTACGAGCAGTACTTC
few,TRBD1,TRBJ1-2,TRBV29-1,CSGAPSGGAAGYTF,TGCAGCGGCGCACCCTCAGGGGGCGCGGCTGGCTACACCTTC
few,TRBD2,TRBJ2-3,TRBV7-6,CASSLVGTSGDTQYF,TGTGCCAGCAGCTTAGTGGGGACTAGCGGGGATACGCAGTATTTT
.,.,TRBJ2-2,TRBV6-5,CASSYARVITGELFF,TGTGCCAGCAGTTACGCCAGGGTAATCACCGGGGAGCTGTTTTTT
.,.,TRBJ2-7,TRBV5-6,CASSLDFGVDEQYF,TGTGCCAGCAGCTTAGATTTTGGGGTGGACGAGCAGTACTTC
.,TRBD1,TRBJ2-1,TRBV19,CASSIGQGNEQFF,TGTGCCAGTAGTATCGGACAGGGGAATGAGCAGTTCTTC
.,.,TRBJ2-1,TRBV11-3,CASSLGGRRDNEQFF,TGTGCCAGCAGCTTAGGAGGGAGGCGAGACAATGAGCAGTTCTTC
.,.,TRBJ1-1,TRBV6-1,CASSVSVNTEAFF,TGTGCCAGCAGTGTCTCAGTGAACACTGAAGCTTTCTTT
.,.,TRBJ1-5,TRBV19,CASSIRRGVSSNQPQHF,TGTGCCAGTAGTATACGGAGGGGGGTCTCGAGCAATCAGCCCCAGCATTTT
.,TRBD1,TRBJ2-2,TRBV29-1,CSARTGGSGELFF,TGCAGCGCGCGCACAGGGGGCTCCGGGGAGCTGTTTTTT
.,.,TRBJ1-1,TRBV19,CASGGRTEAFF,TGTGCCTCCGGGGGGAGGACTGAAGCTTTCTTT
.,.,TRBJ1-2,TRBV28,CASSSETPANYGYTF,TGTGCCAGCAGTTCCGAAACACCGGCTAACTATGGCTACACCTTC